The 29 T cell receptor beta chains presented below share a single source sample, sequenced in a study of blood T cell repertoires in COVID-19. Measured with immunoSEQ multiplex PCR; TCRdb has only the in-frame clones, and not every one. The repertoire includes 160,000 or so clones, 84% of them detected once, and 8% sits in the top ten. Sequenced sample: PBMCs or T cells enriched from blood (not recorded which). These receptors were taken from a woman aged 50 to 60 who had recovered from COVID-19.

The chain has TRBV29-1 and TRBJ2-2; possible D gene TRBD1, 6 bases. V was cut by 7 bases and J by 0 bases, with 6 bases left in between. CDR3 length: 12 amino acids. Germline CDR1 is SQVTM and CDR2 is ANQGSEA. CDR3 region: CSGQANTGELFF. CDR3 sequence (DNA): TGCAGCGGACAGGCGAACACCGGGGAGCTGTTTTTT.

V usage is TRBV19 and J usage is TRBJ1-5; TRBD1 aligns across 8 bases. The CDR3 runs to 17 residues. Losses at the gene ends were 7 bases for V and 0 bases for J; bases not matched to a gene: 11. The V gene's germline CDR1 is LNHDA and CDR2 SQIVND (reference sequence). The chain's CDR3 is CASIGQGTWYSNQPQHF. CDR3 bases: TGTGCCAGTATCGGACAGGGAACATGGTATAGCAATCAGCCCCAGCATTTT. Complete variable domain (other parts from reference TRBV19 and TRBJ1-5): DGGITQSPKYLFRKEGQNVTLSCEQNLNHDAMYWYRQDPGQGLRLIYYSQIVNDFQKGDIAEGYSVSREKKESFPLTVTSAQKNPTAFYLCASIGQGTWYSNQPQHFGDGTRLSIL.

The chain joins TRBV18 to TRBJ2-2; D remains ambiguous. The CDR3 sequence is 14 residues long. The germline V gene has CDR1 KGHSH and CDR2 LQKENI. Trimming shortened V by 0 bases and J by 3 bases, and 5 bases separated the two germline ends. The CDR3 bases are TGTGCCAGCTCACCACCCTATCACACCGGGGAGCTGTTTTTT. It yields the protein CASSPPYHTGELFF.

The chain combines TRBV5-1 with TRBJ2-5, with 9 positions matching TRBD2. J lost 5 bases, V lost 0 bases, and 11 bases had no gene match. CDR1 SGHRS and CDR2 YFSETQ come from the germline V gene. The length of the CDR3 is 17 residues. The DNA of the CDR3 is TGCGCCAGCAGCTTGGTAGCGGGAGTCGTTTTTGCGGAGACCCAGTACTTC. Translating it yields CASSLVAGVVFAETQYF.

This CDR3 is CASNPTGAVGTQYF. DNA of the CDR3: TGTGCCAGCAACCCGACAGGGGCCGTGGGGACCCAGTACTTC. V usage is TRBV27 and J usage is TRBJ2-5; 8 bases agree with TRBD1. CDR3 size: 14 residues. Looked up from germline, CDR1 is MNHEY and CDR2 is SMNVEV (reference sequence). Trimming at V came to 7 bases and at J to 7 bases, leaving 11 bases not matched to a gene.

This clone is a singleton in its sample. The CDR3 DNA is TGTGCCAGCAGTTACACAGGCCGAGGAGGGAAAGAGACCCAGTACTTC. Translated, it gives CASSYTGRGGKETQYF. The chain couples TRBV6-2 or TRBV6-3 to TRBJ2-5, with a weak D call TRBD2 (6 bases). This CDR3 comprises 16 residues. Germline lookup yields CDR1 MNHEY and CDR2 SVGEGT. V lost 2 bases and J 3 bases, leaving 16 bases between the germline ends.

CDR3 amino acids: CASSQRGLAGGETQYF. CDR3 sequence (DNA): TGTGCCAGCAGCCAAAGGGGTCTAGCGGGAGGGGAGACCCAGTACTTC. The rearrangement links TRBV3-1 (or the pseudogene TRBV3-2) to TRBJ2-5; TRBD2 matches 12 bases. V trimming: 2 bases; J trimming: 5 bases; junction bases outside the gene matches: 6. The CDR3 length is 16 residues. The germline gives CDR1 LGHDT, CDR2 YNNKEL (reference sequence).

The chain links TRBV29-1 to TRBJ1-2, with a tentative D call TRBD1 (6 bases). V was clipped by 3 bases and J by 8 bases, with 10 bases between them. The CDR3 sequence is 11 residues long. CDR1 and CDR2 (germline): SQVTM, ANQGSEA. CDR3 in amino acids: CSVETGEGYTF. CDR3 sequence (DNA): TGCAGCGTTGAGACAGGTGAAGGCTACACCTTC.

The chain joins TRBV18 to TRBJ1-6, with unresolved D. CDR1 is KGHSH, CDR2 LQKENI, per germline. The CDR3 spans 16 residues. V dropped 8 bases and J dropped 6 bases, with 20 bases sitting between them. The CDR3 nucleotides are TGTGCCAGCACCCGAGTTGAGGAGAGGATTAATTCACCCCTCCACTTT. Translated: CASTRVEERINSPLHF.

The V gene is TRBV3-1 (or the pseudogene TRBV3-2), the J gene TRBJ2-7; 7 bases agree with TRBD1. The germline V gene has CDR1 LGHDT and CDR2 YNNKEL (reference sequence). V shed 3 bases, J shed 6 bases, and the junction held 2 bases outside the gene matches. The CDR3 consists of 12 residues. CDR3 coding DNA: TGTGCCAGCAGCCACTCAGGGGGCGAGCAGTACTTC. Amino acid sequence: CASSHSGGEQYF.

Concerning this clone itself: Mismatch with germline at one junction end may stem from a read error. The chain couples TRBV7-7 to TRBJ2-5; 9 nucleotides match TRBD2. The CDR3 is made up of 12 amino acids. Germline assignment: CDR1 SSHAT and CDR2 FNYEAQ (reference sequence). The DNA of the CDR3 is TGTGCTAGCAGGGGGACTAGCGAGACCCAGTACTTC. This gives the protein CASRGTSETQYF.

This clone occurred a few times. The genes are TRBV18 and TRBJ2-7; TRBD2 matches at 8 bases. CDR1 and CDR2 from the germline V gene are KGHSH and LQKENI. The CDR3 is made up of 15 amino acids. The V and J ends lost 3 bases and 4 bases, in that order; junction bases with no gene match: 8. The CDR3 DNA reads as TGTGCCAGCTCACCCCTACCGGGACTAGGATACGAGCAGTACTTC. Its translation: CASSPLPGLGYEQYF.

The chain carries TRBV3-1 (or the pseudogene TRBV3-2) and TRBJ2-2, with 14 bases fitting TRBD2. Germline V gives CDR1 LGHDT, CDR2 YNNKEL (reference sequence). This CDR3 contains 16 residues. V lost 6 bases and J lost 8; bases outside the gene matches: 8. CDR3 coding DNA: TGTGCCAGCAGACGACCGGGACTAGCGGGAGATGGGGAGCTGTTTTTT. The encoded protein is CASRRPGLAGDGELFF.

This CDR3 is CASSLLYRVLGNEQFF. In DNA form, the CDR3 reads TGTGCCAGCAGCTTACTATACAGGGTGTTAGGCAATGAGCAGTTCTTC. The V and J genes are TRBV7-2 and TRBJ2-1; possible D gene TRBD1, 6 bases. Per germline, CDR1 SGHTA and CDR2 FQGNSA. The CDR3 has 16 amino acids. V was trimmed by 2 bases and J by 6 bases, leaving 17 bases between them.

As concerns this clone: An end of the junction does not agree with germline; a read error may underlie this. This chain links TRBV29-1 with TRBJ2-1, with TRBD2 matching over 9 bases. The CDR3 extends over 13 amino acids. Germline V gene data show CDR1 as SQVTM and CDR2 as ANQGSEA. The CDR3 coding sequence is TGCAGCGTTGAACGTCGGGATAGCGGGGGTGTAGTCTTC. It yields the protein CSVERRDSGGVVF.

As for this clone: Distinct nucleotide sequences in the sample also encode this CDR3. The chain links TRBV7-3 to TRBJ2-5; 7 bases line up with TRBD2. The CDR3 runs 14 residues. Germline V CDR1 and CDR2: SGHTA, FQGTGA. V was pared by 5 bases and J by 3 bases, with 6 bases of the junction left unmatched. The CDR3 spells CASSPTGGKETQYF. For the CDR3, the DNA is TGTGCCAGCAGCCCAACGGGGGGAAAAGAGACCCAGTACTTC.

The gene calls are TRBV6-6 and TRBJ2-1; TRBD2 matches at 9 bases. The CDR3 sequence is 13 residues long. Germline CDR1 and CDR2: MNHNY and SVGAGI (reference sequence). Trimming at V came to 6 bases and at J to 10 bases, leaving 7 bases not matched to a gene. The chain's CDR3 is CASSPGLAGEQFF. The CDR3 DNA reads TGTGCCAGCAGCCCTGGTCTAGCGGGAGAGCAGTTCTTC.

CDR3 bases: TGTGCCAGCAGTTTCCGACAGGGGAACGAGCAGTACTTC. This gives the protein CASSFRQGNEQYF. The chain is built from TRBV6-5 and TRBJ2-7; 8 nucleotides agree with TRBD1. The CDR3 is 13 residues long. The junction had 4 bases not matched to a gene; V was cut back by 4 bases and J by 5 bases. CDR1 and CDR2 from the germline V gene are MNHEY and SVGAGI.

CDR3 in DNA: TGCGCCAGCAGCCCTCAACTAACTAGCGGAGGTTACAATGAGCAGTTCTTC. It codes for CASSPQLTSGGYNEQFF. The chain uses TRBV5-1 and TRBJ2-1, with 8 nucleotides matching TRBD2. This CDR3 spans 17 amino acids. Trimming took 4 bases from V and 4 from J; bases not matched to a gene: 13. CDR1 is SGHRS and CDR2 is YFSETQ in the germline V gene.

This clone was found once. The J gene is TRBJ1-1, the V gene TRBV3-1 (or the pseudogene TRBV3-2), with D tentatively TRBD1 (5 bases). The CDR3 consists of 16 residues. V lost 2 bases, J lost 0 bases, and 13 bases lay in between. In germline, CDR1 is LGHDT, CDR2 YNNKEL (reference sequence). The CDR3 coding sequence is TGTGCCAGCAGCCAAAAATGGGGGGGGATGAACACTGAAGCTTTCTTT. Encoded protein: CASSQKWGGMNTEAFF.

Only one count was recorded for this clone. V is TRBV4-3 and J is TRBJ2-7; TRBD2 might be the D (6 bases). Trimming removed 1 base at V and 1 base at J, with 14 bases between. Germline V gene lookup returns CDR1 LGHNA and CDR2 YSLEER. The length of the CDR3 is 16 residues. CDR3 in amino acids: CASSQVQSSVSYEQYF. The DNA of the CDR3 is TGCGCCAGCAGCCAAGTCCAGTCTAGCGTTTCCTACGAGCAGTACTTC.

This chain joins TRBV19 and TRBJ1-5; no clear D. The CDR3 is 13 amino acids. The germline gives CDR1 LNHDA, CDR2 SQIVND (reference sequence). Trimming cost V 4 bases and J 2 bases, with 6 bases left between them. The CDR3 spells CASSTEGNQPQHF. As DNA, the CDR3 is TGTGCCAGTAGTACGGAGGGCAATCAGCCCCAGCATTTT.

The CDR3 is CASPRVTNYGYTF. The CDR3 DNA sequence: TGTGCCAGCCCGAGGGTGACTAACTATGGCTACACCTTC. This chain links TRBV2 with TRBJ1-2, with D uncertain. Trimming cost V 8 bases and J 0 bases, with 10 bases left between them. The CDR3 length is 13 residues. Germline CDR1 is SNHLY and CDR2 is FYNNEI.

This rearrangement joins TRBV6-5 to TRBJ1-1, with TRBD1 matching 8 bases. CDR3 length: 15 residues. The V gene end was trimmed by 2 bases and the J gene end by 10 bases; junction bases not matched to a gene: 12. Looked up from germline, CDR1 is MNHEY and CDR2 is SVGAGI. The CDR3 DNA reads as TGTGCCAGCAGTTACGCGATCGGACAGGGAGGTACAGCTTTCTTT. Translation gives CASSYAIGQGGTAFF.

The V call is TRBV2, the J call TRBJ1-6; no clear D gene. CDR3 size: 13 residues. V lost 8 bases to trimming and J lost 10 bases, with 15 bases between them. Germline V gives CDR1 SNHLY, CDR2 FYNNEI. The CDR3 coding sequence is TGTGCCAGCCGAACACAAAATGTCTCACCCCTCCACTTT. Its protein product is CASRTQNVSPLHF.

This clone came up a few times. The rearrangement joins TRBV15 to TRBJ2-3; 8 bases match TRBD1. Germline CDR1 LNHNV, CDR2 YYDKDF (reference sequence). This CDR3 is 17 amino acids long. V trimming: 3 bases; J trimming: 0 bases; junction bases outside the gene matches: 8. CDR3 loop: CATSSILTGVSTDTQYF. Here the CDR3 DNA reads TGTGCCACCAGCAGCATCCTGACAGGGGTTAGCACAGATACGCAGTATTTT.

V usage is TRBV5-1 and J usage is TRBJ2-2; 10 positions match TRBD2. Per germline, CDR1 SGHRS and CDR2 YFSETQ. The CDR3 is 16 residues long. The trim removed 0 bases at V and 5 bases at J, leaving 4 bases unmatched. CDR3 region: CASSLGLAGLTGELFF. The CDR3 DNA sequence: TGCGCCAGCAGCTTGGGACTAGCGGGCCTGACCGGGGAGCTGTTTTTT.

In its sample, this clone was seen once. This sequence joins TRBV2 and TRBJ1-4; D gene uncertain. The V end was cut by 3 bases, the J end by 0 bases, with 8 bases between. The CDR3 length is 15 residues. Germline CDR1 and CDR2: SNHLY and FYNNEI. For the CDR3, the DNA is TGTGCCAGCAGTGAGGGGAGGACAACTAATGAAAAACTGTTTTTT. Translating gives CASSEGRTTNEKLFF.

The J gene is TRBJ2-6, the V gene TRBV28; D ambiguous. Germline V gene lookup returns CDR1 MDHEN and CDR2 SYDVKM. Trimming shortened V by 7 bases and J by 0 bases, and 4 bases separated the two germline ends. The CDR3 runs 13 residues. CDR3 in DNA: TGTGCCAGCACCTACTCTGGGGCCAACGTCCTGACTTTC. Protein product: CASTYSGANVLTF. Looking up the rest from reference TRBV28 and TRBJ2-6 gives the full variable domain: DVKVTQSSRYLVKRTGEKVFLECVQDMDHENMFWYRQDPGLGLRLIYFSYDVKMKEKGDIPEGYSVSREKKERFSLILESASTNQTSMYLCASTYSGANVLTFGAGSRLTVL.